This is a list of T cell receptor beta chains from one sample in a study of Tregs in tolerant kidney transplant recipients. This table comes from immunoSEQ multiplex PCR, and its TCRdb copy is limited to in-frame clones, with some not included. The sample carries about 110,000 clones, around 87% recorded once. The input for sequencing was CD4+ T cells from blood, taken before the transplant. These receptors were obtained from a human donor who received a combined kidney and bone marrow transplant. Both conserved end residues are part of each CDR3. The D gene is left open where the match is weak. For some rows the clone size is stated as once, few or many, or as a class when expanded; others skip it.

d_gene	v_gene	abundance	j_gene	CDR3nt	CDR3aa
NA	TRBV19	NA	TRBJ1-6	TGTGCCAGTAGATCGGACTGGGAAGCAAATAATTCACCCCTCCACTTT	CASRSDWEANNSPLHF
NA	TRBV19	NA	TRBJ1-2	TGTGCCAGTAGTGTTGAGGCATTAAGGGGCTATGGCTACACCTTC	CASSVEALRGYGYTF
TRBD1	TRBV28	once	TRBJ2-7	TGTGCCAGCAGTAACTCGGGACAGGAGACCTACGAGCAGTACTTC	CASSNSGQETYEQYF
NA	TRBV5-4	NA	TRBJ2-3	TGTGCCAGCAGCTTTCTACGGGGGGCCACAGATACGCAGTATTTT	CASSFLRGATDTQYF
NA	TRBV11-2	NA	TRBJ2-7	TGTGCCAGCAGCTTAGGGAGACAGGCTTCCTACGAGCAGTACTTC	CASSLGRQASYEQYF
TRBD2	TRBV18	NA	TRBJ2-5	TGTGCCAGCTCACCACCGGGCGGGGGTATCGGGACCCAGTACTTC	CASSPPGGGIGTQYF
TRBD1	TRBV18	NA	TRBJ1-5	TGTGCCAGCTCACCCCGACAGGGGGGCAATCAGCCCCAGCATTTT	CASSPRQGGNQPQHF
TRBD1	TRBV2	NA	TRBJ1-5	TGTGCCAGCAGTCGACAGGGTCTTAGCAATCAGCCCCAGCATTTT	CASSRQGLSNQPQHF
TRBD1	TRBV29-1	NA	TRBJ2-7	TGCAGCGTTTTCCAGGGGGCTGGGTCCTACGAGCAGTACTTC	CSVFQGAGSYEQYF
NA	TRBV10-1	NA	TRBJ2-1	TGCGCCAGTAGCCCCGCCGGAGGGGGCGGGGATGAGCAGTTCTTC	CASSPAGGGGDEQFF